These T cell receptor beta chains were read from a single sample in a study of cytomegalovirus exposure and HLA in healthy donors. Data came from immunoSEQ multiplex PCR; TCRdb stores just in-frame clones and leaves some out. The profile covers some 96,000 clones, with 65% to 85% appearing a single time and around 17% taken by the ten largest. Sequencing was carried out using PBMCs. The receptors were gathered from a woman aged 55-70 years in good health and CMV-seropositive. Each CDR3 is given without its conserved first and last residue. Each record gives: J gene, V gene, CDR3 protein.

>TRBJ2-1|TRBV9
ASSLTGTSGIKWGNEQF
>TRBJ1-1|TRBV5-5
ASSYPGTGSLGGDTEAF
>TRBJ2-4|TRBV27
ASSPDRILAKNIQY
>TRBJ2-6|TRBV19
ASSTTGKGGSGANVLT
>TRBJ1-4|TRBV23-1
ASRHPQPGNEKLF
>TRBJ2-7|TRBV9
ASSVTGTGIYEQY
>TRBJ2-5|TRBV6-5
ASSREPGTGGPQY
>TRBJ2-1|TRBV5-1
ASIPAGDMWGYNEQF
>TRBJ1-1|TRBV27
ASSPTGSNTEAF
>TRBJ1-1|TRBV7-6
ASSLGPLDREAF
>TRBJ2-2|TRBV18
ASSRDSGTNAGELF
>TRBJ1-6|TRBV5-4
ASSPDRGRDNSPLH
>TRBJ1-4|TRBV5-1
ASRGIAEGANEKLF
>TRBJ1-1|TRBV7-9
ASSLVGDTEAF
>TRBJ1-2|TRBV6-4
ASRQGGQYGYT
>TRBJ1-3|TRBV27
ASSLVGGAGNTIY
>TRBJ2-3|TRBV10-1
ASRLSEGDTQY
>TRBJ1-1|TRBV28
ASWGDSREAF
>TRBJ2-1|TRBV10-3
AISEGLAGNEQF
>TRBJ1-1|TRBV10-3
AISRGTGIMNTEAF
>TRBJ2-7|TRBV27
ASSLGPAYEQY
>TRBJ2-3|TRBV11-2
ASSEGQGFVTQY
>TRBJ1-5|TRBV30
AWSSTGQPQH
>TRBJ1-5|TRBV6-5
ASRSGGKGNQPQH
>TRBJ1-2|TRBV20-1
SVGENYGYT
>TRBJ2-7|TRBV28
ASSSATGFSYEQY
>-|TRBV2
ASSGGTGYEQY
>TRBJ2-7|TRBV6-6
ASSYSGREQY